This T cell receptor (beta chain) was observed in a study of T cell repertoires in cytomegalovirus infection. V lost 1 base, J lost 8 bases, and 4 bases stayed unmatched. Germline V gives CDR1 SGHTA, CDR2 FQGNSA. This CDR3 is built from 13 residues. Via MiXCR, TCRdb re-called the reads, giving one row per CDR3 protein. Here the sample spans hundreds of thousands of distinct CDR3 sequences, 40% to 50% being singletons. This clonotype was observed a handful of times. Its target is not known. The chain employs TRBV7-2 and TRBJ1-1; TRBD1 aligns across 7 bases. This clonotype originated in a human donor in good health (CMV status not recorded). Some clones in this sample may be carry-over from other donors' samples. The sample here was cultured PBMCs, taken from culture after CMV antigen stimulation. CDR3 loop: CASSLVQGEEAFF. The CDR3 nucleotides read TGTGCCAGCAGCTTAGTCCAGGGGGAAGAAGCTTTCTTT.